This section outlines one T cell receptor (beta chain) sequence together with its context. The antigen it recognizes is unknown. Base-call qualities are not available, and no considerably larger clone is one nucleotide away. The sample comes from a study of blood T cell repertoires in COVID-19 (dated by TCRdb to 2018 to 2021). Broadly, across the study: Collaborator samples came from the United States, Italy and Spain and covered acute and convalescent phases of COVID-19. The prospective study material was composed of cDNA or gDNA derived from T cells, B-cell-depleted T cells, or PBMCs. The dataset comprised deeply sampled blood TCRbeta repertoires from subjects exposed to, actively infected with, or recovered from COVID-19. The repertoires were released in a freely available public database meant as a resource for research on the immune response to SARS-CoV-2. Samples came from the ongoing ImmuneRACE study (first 160 participants) plus 1,254 subjects from 6 global collaborators. Nearly every sample came with metadata listing a de-identified subject ID, COVID-19 status, age in years and sex. Where available, HLA class I and class II types were taken from metadata supplied by the sample provider and were not determined by assay-based typing.

The research as a whole found: The quantity of clinical and demographic metadata differed by source and by participant and was supplied without curation.

Trimming removed 4 bases from V and 4 bases from J, leaving 8 bases between the germline ends. Including the terminal cysteine and phenylalanine, the CDR3 comprises 14 residues. Only CDR3 DNA remains: 42 bases, in frame from the first base. CDR1 and CDR2, per the germline V gene (reference sequence), are LNHDA and SQIVND. TCRbeta CDR3 regions were amplified from genomic DNA using the immunoSEQ Assay, a bias-controlled multiplex PCR. Regarding the original processing steps: Within the assay, amplification of reference gene primers was used to estimate how many nucleated cells each sample contained. Sequence reads were collapsed and filtered to measure the absolute abundance of every unique TCRbeta CDR3 rearrangement. For each sample, productive Simpson clonality was calculated by taking the square root of Simpson's diversity index across productive rearrangements. In its TCRdb copy, this immuneACCESS table keeps in-frame sequences only and misses some clones. Where compared with another copy, unresolved V genes explain less than half of these, and the others have no known cause. That table gives V, J and clone size, and the DNA gave D and trimming. Across this sample there are 380,000 or so clones, with around 87% seen only once. Approximately 1.2% of the sample rests with the top ten.

In the prospective study, participants were roughly 18 to 100 years old, resided in 20 to 30 geographic areas of the United States, and were enrolled through a virtual design. Cohort assignment in the prospective study relied on participant-reported clinical history from a screening survey and a study questionnaire. For ImmuneRACE Cohort 3, a participant was defined as recovered based on two consecutive negative NP/OP PCR tests, clearance by a healthcare professional, or resolution of symptoms. In the prospective study, mobile phlebotomists collected whole blood, serum and a nasopharyngeal or oropharyngeal swab from each participant. Over a roughly two-month period, participants in the prospective study had the option of providing additional blood draws and questionnaires. Blood samples from the prospective study were shipped frozen or at room temperature prior to DNA extraction.

The source material was PBMCs or T cells enriched from blood (not recorded which). This receptor was taken from a man aged 25-40 years who had recovered from COVID-19. The chain is made from TRBV19 and TRBJ1-6; the D segment could be TRBD1, given 5 matching bases. The sequenced DNA is TGTGCCAGTAGTAGGGGGGGTTATAATTCACCCCTCCACTTT. This encodes CASSRGGYNSPLHF. With all but the CDR3 taken from the reference TRBV19 and TRBJ1-6 genes, the full variable domain is: DGGITQSPKYLFRKEGQNVTLSCEQNLNHDAMYWYRQDPGQGLRLIYYSQIVNDFQKGDIAEGYSVSREKKESFPLTVTSAQKNPTAFYLCASSRGGYNSPLHFGNGTRLTVT.